A single sample is the source of the 21 T cell receptor beta chains below, sequenced in a study of T-cell reconstitution after alpha-beta-depleted transplantation in children. As it was prepared, the TCRbeta library received unique molecular identifiers. TCRdb called the PCR reads again in MiXCR, with one record for every CDR3 protein. The data hold around 370,000 distinct CDR3 sequences, with 10% to 13% observed a single time. The source was PBMCs from the stem cell graft donor, collected from the stem cell graft. These receptors were taken from a human donor who donated a stem cell graft to a child with acute lymphoblastic leukemia.

This rearrangement joins TRBV7-9 to TRBJ2-1; D ambiguous. Trimming shortened V by 5 bases and J by 6 bases, and 5 bases separated the two germline ends. This CDR3 spans 11 amino acids. Per germline, CDR1 SEHNR and CDR2 FQNEAQ (reference sequence). CDR3 DNA: TGTGCCAGCAGCATCCGCAATGAGCAGTTCTTC. Translating it yields CASSIRNEQFF. Using reference TRBV7-9 and TRBJ2-1 for the parts outside the CDR3, the full variable domain is DTGVSQNPRHKITKRGQNVTFRCDPISEHNRLYWYRQTLGQGPEFLTYFQNEAQLEKSRLLSDRFSAERPKGSFSTLEIQRTEQGDSAMYLCASSIRNEQFFGPGTRLTVL.

This clonotype was counted many times. V and J are TRBV20-1 and TRBJ2-3, with D possibly matching TRBD2 (6 bases). Deletions cut 3 bases from V and 3 bases from J, with 19 bases between. This CDR3 comprises 16 residues. Looked up from germline, CDR1 is DFQATT and CDR2 is SNEGSKA (reference sequence). CDR3 nucleotides: TGCAGTGCTAGGGTCCAAGCGGGCCCGGGGACAGATACGCAGTATTTT. Amino acids: CSARVQAGPGTDTQYF.

This clonotype was seen at least ten times. The chain is built from TRBV4-3 and TRBJ2-6, with 11 positions matching TRBD2. The germline V gene has CDR1 LGHNA and CDR2 YSLEER. The junction had 3 bases not matched to a gene; V was cut back by 0 bases and J by 2 bases. There are 18 residues in the CDR3. Here the CDR3 DNA reads TGCGCCAGCAGCCAAGATCTAGCGGGAGGAGCTGGGGCCAACGTCCTGACTTTC. Translating it yields CASSQDLAGGAGANVLTF.

V gene TRBV4-3 combines with J gene TRBJ2-2; the match to TRBD2 covers 7 bases. Per the germline V gene, CDR1 is LGHNA and CDR2 is YSLEER. V lost 0 bases and J lost 5; bases outside the gene matches: 15. This CDR3 is 19 amino acids long. The CDR3 loop is CASSQEAWEGAGYTGELFF. The CDR3 DNA sequence: TGCGCCAGCAGCCAAGAGGCGTGGGAAGGAGCGGGGTATACCGGGGAGCTGTTTTTT.

This clonotype was recorded a few times. The V call is TRBV29-1, the J call TRBJ2-1; 8 bases align to TRBD2. CDR3 length: 18 residues. Germline values: CDR1 SQVTM, CDR2 ANQGSEA. V shed 1 base, J shed 6 bases, and the junction held 17 bases outside the gene matches. CDR3 in amino acids: CSVEVRAWVAGLANEQFF. CDR3 sequence (DNA): TGCAGCGTTGAAGTACGGGCGTGGGTAGCGGGGCTCGCCAATGAGCAGTTCTTC.

This clonotype was seen only a few times. CDR3 residues: CASSPLIEQFF. CDR3 in DNA: TGCGCCAGCAGCCCGTTAATTGAGCAGTTCTTC. The rearrangement links TRBV5-1 to TRBJ2-1, with D unclear. CDR1 is SGHRS and CDR2 is YFSETQ in the germline V gene. This CDR3 is built from 11 residues. Trimming took 4 bases from V and 9 from J, leaving 8 bases between them.

J is TRBJ2-7 and V is TRBV7-9; TRBD1 matches at 7 bases. Per germline, CDR1 SEHNR and CDR2 FQNEAQ (reference sequence). Trimming took 7 bases from V and 1 from J; bases not matched to a gene: 7. The length of the CDR3 is 14 residues. CDR3 nucleotides: TGTGCCAGCACCGGGGACAGTGGGTCCTACGAGCAGTACTTC. It translates to CASTGDSGSYEQYF.

This chain uses TRBV5-6 with TRBJ2-6; 7 bases are shared with TRBD1. Per the germline V gene, CDR1 is SGHDT and CDR2 is YYEEEE. After removal of 5 bases from V and 4 bases from J, the junction contained 6 bases not matched to a gene. The CDR3 has 15 amino acids. This CDR3 reads CASRETGTGANVLTF. The CDR3 coding sequence is TGTGCCAGCAGGGAGACAGGGACGGGGGCCAACGTCCTGACTTTC.

This clonotype was found a few times. This sequence joins TRBV7-3 and TRBJ2-1; D unclear. CDR1 and CDR2 (germline): SGHTA, FQGTGA. Trimming pared 5 bases from V and 0 bases from J, leaving 11 bases between. This CDR3 has 15 residues. In DNA, the CDR3 is TGTGCCAGCAGCCGTCCCGGTTCCTCCTACAATGAGCAGTTCTTC. Translated, it gives CASSRPGSSYNEQFF.

This clonotype occurred a few times. V and J are TRBV27 and TRBJ2-5, with 8 bases matching TRBD2. This CDR3 has 14 amino acids. The V segment lost 4 bases and the J segment 2 bases; nucleotides outside the gene matches: 3. Per germline, CDR1 MNHEY and CDR2 SMNVEV (reference sequence). Here the CDR3 reads CASSSLAVQETQYF. The CDR3 DNA sequence: TGTGCCAGCAGTTCACTAGCGGTTCAAGAGACCCAGTACTTC.

This clonotype came up a few times. The genes are TRBV12-3 or TRBV12-4 and TRBJ2-7; 7 bases agree with TRBD2. The ends lost 10 bases at V and 2 bases at J; junction bases unmatched: 5. The CDR3 loop spans 12 amino acids. The CDR3 DNA reads as TGTGCCACAGGACTAGGAACCTACGAGCAGTACTTC. This sequence encodes CATGLGTYEQYF.

This clonotype showed up just a few times. The chain carries TRBV12-3 or TRBV12-4 and TRBJ2-5, with 10 nucleotides matching TRBD1. The CDR3 length is 17 residues. The V gene end was trimmed by 1 base and the J gene end by 4 bases; junction bases not matched to a gene: 9. The CDR3, as DNA: TGTGCCAGCAGTTTAGAGGGGACAGGGGCTTTTGGAGAGACCCAGTACTTC. This encodes CASSLEGTGAFGETQYF.

V usage is TRBV7-8 and J usage is TRBJ1-5; no clear D gene. Germline-derived CDR1 and CDR2 are SGHVS and FQNEAQ. This CDR3 is built from 12 residues. V was trimmed by 3 bases and J by 5 bases, leaving 5 bases between them. The chain's CDR3 is CASSFAYQPQHF. Here the CDR3 DNA reads TGTGCCAGCAGCTTTGCCTATCAGCCCCAGCATTTT.

This clonotype was detected ten times or more. V gene TRBV2 combines with J gene TRBJ2-2, with 13 positions matching TRBD2. Trimming cost V 9 bases and J 1 base; bases outside gene matches: 5. The CDR3 runs 16 residues. Looked up from germline, CDR1 is SNHLY and CDR2 is FYNNEI. The CDR3 DNA is TGTGCCAGTCGGGGACTAGCGGGGTTGAACACCGGGGAGCTGTTTTTT. Its translation: CASRGLAGLNTGELFF. Combining the CDR3 with reference TRBV2 and TRBJ2-2 gives the whole variable domain EPEVTQTPSHQVTQMGQEVILRCVPISNHLYFYWYRQILGQKVEFLVSFYNNEISEKSEIFDDQFSVERPDGSNFTLKIRSTKLEDSAMYFCASRGLAGLNTGELFFGEGSRLTVL.

This clonotype was observed many times. This rearrangement joins TRBV20-1 to TRBJ2-1; 9 nucleotides align to TRBD2. Germline CDR1 and CDR2: DFQATT and SNEGSKA (reference sequence). This CDR3 is 16 amino acids long. Unmatched junction bases numbered 8, after V lost 1 base and J lost 4 bases. For the CDR3, the DNA is TGCAGTGCTAGAGGGGGGCGGGAGGGAAGGTACAATGAGCAGTTCTTC. Encoded protein: CSARGGREGRYNEQFF.

The DNA of the CDR3 is TGTGCCAGCAGCCCCGGGGATAAGGTGAGGGCTCCCGGCTACGAGCAGTACTTC. It is translated as CASSPGDKVRAPGYEQYF. The rearrangement joins TRBV3-1 to TRBJ2-7; D might be TRBD2 (5 bases). V dropped 4 bases and J dropped 3 bases, with 25 bases sitting between them. This CDR3 has 18 residues. The germline gives CDR1 LGHDT, CDR2 YNNKEL (reference sequence).

This clonotype has more than one count but fewer than ten. The genes are TRBV6-2 or TRBV6-3 and TRBJ2-1, with TRBD2 matching 13 bases. The CDR3 contains 17 residues. J lost 6 bases, V lost 5 bases, and 10 bases had no gene match. Germline CDR1 MNHEY, CDR2 SVGEGT. The CDR3 protein is CASSQETSGRYVNEQFF. In nucleotides, the CDR3 is TGTGCCAGCAGTCAGGAGACTAGCGGGAGGTACGTCAATGAGCAGTTCTTC.

The V gene is TRBV7-9, the J gene TRBJ1-3; D uncertain. The CDR3 loop spans 16 amino acids. CDR1 is SEHNR, CDR2 FQNEAQ, per germline (reference sequence). Trimming cost V 5 bases and J 0 bases, with 14 bases left between them. As DNA, the CDR3 is TGTGCCAGCAGCCCGCGACTTACAGACTCTGGAAACACCATATATTTT. Protein sequence: CASSPRLTDSGNTIYF.

This clonotype turned up a few times. V and J are TRBV27 and TRBJ2-3; 7 bases fit TRBD1. CDR1 and CDR2 from the germline V gene are MNHEY and SMNVEV (reference sequence). The CDR3 has 16 residues. Trimming removed 0 bases from V and 0 bases from J; junction bases left unmatched: 3. CDR3: CASSLSGTASTDTQYF. Written as DNA, the CDR3 is TGTGCCAGCAGTTTATCGGGGACAGCTAGCACAGATACGCAGTATTTT.

There are many counts of this clonotype. The genes are TRBV3-1 and TRBJ2-7; D is unclear. CDR1 and CDR2 from the germline V gene are LGHDT and YNNKEL (reference sequence). The ends were cut back, 1 base at V and 6 bases at J, with 10 bases in the middle. The CDR3 totals 13 residues. CDR3 region: CASSQGQLSEQYF. CDR3 DNA: TGTGCCAGCAGCCAAGGGCAGCTGAGCGAGCAGTACTTC.

Turning to this clonotype: This may come from a read error, since a much larger clone is one base off. The V and J genes are TRBV29-1 and TRBJ2-7; D is perhaps TRBD1 (6 bases). CDR1 and CDR2 from the germline V gene are SQVTM and ANQGSEA. The CDR3 totals 11 residues. Trimming left V 7 bases short and J 7 bases short, with 14 bases between. The CDR3 region is CSAGRQGEQYF. CDR3 DNA sequence: TGCAGCGCTGGAAGGCAGGGGGAGCAGTACTTC.